The present T cell receptor beta chain was sequenced within a study of identical twins listed by TCRdb under 2016. Broadly, across the study: To test whether fetal clonotypes persist, this study deep-sequenced TCR alpha and beta repertoires from monozygotic twins, from unrelated adults of various ages, and from cord blood. To rule out contamination, replicate twin experiments were performed at different times with different library preparation protocols. Here is what the overall study found, with its caveats: Compared with coincidental sharing between unrelated individuals, an excess of low generation-probability sequences was observed among out-of-frame TCR alpha sequences shared between twins. Invariant T cells such as MAIT and iNKT could partly confound zero-insertion analyses, though diverse VJ usage argued against this for most clonotypes. In beta out-of-frame sequences, excess twin sharing was weaker, because having fewer shared sequences lowered the signal-to-noise ratio. Abundant cord blood beta clonotypes carried fewer insertions; young adult naive repertoires showed a weaker similar trend, while memory repertoires showed none. Because the same donors could not be followed over many years, the conclusions depended on cross-sectional statistical analysis. In monozygotic twins, out-of-frame TCR alpha sharing was systematically underestimated by recombination models, although the models agreed with sharing between unrelated individuals.

Every donor in the study was a healthy Caucasian. Three pairs of female monozygotic twins, all aged roughly 18 to 29 years, were included in the twin cohort. Peripheral blood mononuclear cells were used as the source from which RNA for TCR libraries was isolated. The table lists this clonotype with many counts. Its antigen target is currently unknown. No much larger clone is present one base from it, and per-base qualities are unavailable. The protocol used for the library was 5' RACE. The reads were generated on an Illumina HiSeq 2000. A universal primer binding site was introduced by template switching, and a unique molecular identifier was present in the final cDNA, enabling accurate counting of TCR cDNA molecules. Specific primers in the conserved constant-segment region were used to synthesize first-strand cDNA for the TCR alpha and beta chains. To control for contamination, every cDNA library was double barcoded, receiving both a SMART-Mk sample barcode and Illumina barcodes. TruSeq adapter sequences and Illumina sample barcodes were added in two successive PCR steps. TCR alpha and beta cDNA libraries were sequenced on the Illumina HiSeq platform with custom primers. Regarding the original processing steps: MiGEC processed the raw reads to extract unique molecular identifiers, while MiXCR was used to determine the CDR3 positions. For each individual, recombination models were inferred using an EM algorithm with the repgenHMM and IGoR tools. The analysis of shared clonotypes was done with the tcR package in R, with sharing normalized by the product of cloneset sizes. To study raw recombination without the effects of thymic and clonal selection, out-of-frame nonproductive sequences were analyzed. TCRdb reworked the public reads: Q25 trimming with fastp, MiXCR clone assembly, productive beta chains retained. Duplicate CDR3 protein sequences are folded into a single record with the most common DNA and genes. These V and J calls are TCRdb output, not the study's own analysis. The sample data list fewer than 900,000 distinct CDR3 sequences, and about 18% of these were observed just once. Together, the top ten hold around 13% of the sample.

This sample also appeared in a second study, on T cells expressing NK-cell markers. As the second paper documents: In sorted CD3+CD56+NKG2C+, CD3+CD56+NKG2C- and CD3+CD56-NKG2C+ T-cell subsets from 7 or 8 donors, TCR beta-chain repertoires were profiled. Among the eight sequenced donors, seven were HCMV-seropositive and one was HCMV-seronegative. In several experiments an anti-gammadeltaTCR antibody was added to restrict sorting to alphabetaTCR-expressing T cells. In roughly 6 donors, the dominant CD3+CD56+NKG2C+ clonotypes were among the top 10 CD8+ clonotypes and accounted for about 1.0-7.0% of CD8+ T cells. Those dominant clonotypes were again the most abundant among CD3+CD56-NKG2C+ cells in a handful of donors, at about 25-65%. Whether the expanded NKG2C-expressing T cell clones were specific for HCMV antigens was left unclear. The study sequenced eight donors, all healthy volunteers chosen at random: three men and five women. To determine HCMV serostatus, a commercial ELISA kit was used to detect HCMV-specific IgG in serum. Bulk peripheral blood T-cell repertoires were additionally sequenced from unsorted PBMC for 5 or 6 donors. MIGEC was used to demultiplex reads and group reads by UMI, and MiTCR was used to assemble and quantify clonotypes. Only TCR cDNA sequences supported by at least two reads were kept to exclude erroneous sequences. The tcR package was used for downstream repertoire analysis, and clonotypes were matched across fractions by CDR3 nucleotide sequence plus V segment. VDJmatch was used to annotate antigen specificity against VDJdb, with one amino acid substitution in CDR3 allowed.

The material sequenced was PBMCs. This clonotype originated in a woman under 30 in good health.

In nucleotides, the sequence is TGTGCCAGCAGCCTGTCGTCCGGTCGAGGCACAGATACGCAGTATTTT. Its product reads: CASSLSSGRGTDTQYF. The chain is made from TRBV7-7 and TRBJ2-3; no D segment can be confidently identified. V loses 5 bases, J loses 1 base, and the germline ends lie 16 bases apart. The CDR3 sequence holds 16 residues, the cysteine and phenylalanine included. The CDR3 DNA has 48 bases and is translated from base 1. Via the germline V gene (reference sequence), CDR1 is SSHAT and CDR2 FNYEAQ.